The 8 T cell receptor beta chains given below trace back to one sample, sequenced in a study of T-cell memory formation after mild COVID-19. TCRdb recomputed calls from the 5' RACE reads with MiXCR, one row per CDR3 protein. The table shows 350,000 to 500,000 distinct CDR3 sequences, with around 19% occurring only once. The sequenced sample consisted of PBMCs or a T cell subset sorted from them (not recorded which). These receptor sequences come from an adult woman who had mild COVID-19 (a few samples of this study predate the infection). Cell type and time point are not known.

The sample holds a few counts of this clonotype. The rearrangement uses TRBV6-5 and TRBJ1-1, with TRBD1 matching 7 bases. CDR1 and CDR2 (germline): MNHEY, SVGAGI. The CDR3 extends over 13 amino acids. Trimming at V came to 2 bases and at J to 7 bases, leaving 4 bases not matched to a gene. CDR3 DNA: TGTGCCAGCAGTTACCCCGGACAGGTTGAAGCTTTCTTT. The encoded protein is CASSYPGQVEAFF.

The V call is TRBV25-1, the J call TRBJ2-3, with a possible D match to TRBD1 (6 bases). CDR3 length equals 13 residues. V gave up 4 bases and J gave up 5 bases, with 10 bases separating them. The germline gives CDR1 MGHDK, CDR2 SYGVNS. CDR3 residues: CASSVGARDTQYF. CDR3 nucleotides: TGTGCCAGCAGTGTGGGGGCCAGAGATACGCAGTATTTT.

This clonotype occurred a few times. This chain links TRBV5-1 with TRBJ1-2; no reliable D call. From germline, CDR1 is SGHRS and CDR2 YFSETQ. The CDR3 loop spans 13 amino acids. V gave up 5 bases and J gave up 2 bases, with 10 bases separating them. CDR3: CASRYNWNYGYTF. The DNA of the CDR3 is TGCGCCAGCAGATACAATTGGAACTATGGCTACACCTTC.

This clonotype was seen at least ten times. The chain is built from TRBV7-9 and TRBJ2-7; D is possibly TRBD1 (6 bases). V lost 5 bases and J 2 bases, leaving 19 bases between the germline ends. Germline CDR1 reads SEHNR; CDR2 reads FQNEAQ (reference sequence). The CDR3 sequence is 16 residues long. CDR3 amino acids: CASSDPGTRGTYEQYF. CDR3 sequence (DNA): TGTGCCAGCAGCGACCCCGGGACAAGGGGGACCTACGAGCAGTACTTC.

The chain couples TRBV7-9 to TRBJ2-5; 8 positions match TRBD1. The CDR3 is 14 amino acids. Germline CDR1 is SEHNR and CDR2 is FQNEAQ (reference sequence). The V segment lost 5 bases and the J segment 5 bases; nucleotides outside the gene matches: 7. CDR3 nucleotides: TGTGCCAGCAGCAGACGACAGGGGATGGAGACCCAGTACTTC. This codes for CASSRRQGMETQYF.

The CDR3 nucleotides are TGTGCCACCAGTGGGACCCGAGGGGGCCGGGGCTATGGCTACACCTTC. Amino acid sequence: CATSGTRGGRGYGYTF. The rearrangement uses TRBV24-1 and TRBJ1-2; 7 positions match TRBD1. This CDR3 has 16 residues. Germline V lookup: CDR1 KGHDR, CDR2 SFDVKD. The ends lost 5 bases at V and 4 bases at J; junction bases unmatched: 12.

The chain links TRBV24-1 to TRBJ2-1; 9 bases map to TRBD2. Germline lookup yields CDR1 KGHDR and CDR2 SFDVKD. The CDR3 consists of 16 residues. With 3 bases clipped from V and 4 bases from J, the junction kept 6 bases outside the gene matches. The DNA for the CDR3 is TGTGCCACCAGTGATGCCGGGACTAGCACTTACAATGAGCAGTTCTTC. Translating it yields CATSDAGTSTYNEQFF.

CDR3 residues: CASGETDTQYF. CDR3 sequence (DNA): TGTGCTAGTGGTGAGACAGATACGCAGTATTTT. The rearrangement links TRBV12-5 to TRBJ2-3; no clear D. Trimming left V 5 bases short and J 3 bases short, with 3 bases between. This CDR3 is built from 11 residues. Germline CDR1 LGHNT, CDR2 FRNRAP.